The 15 T cell receptor beta chains presented below share a single source sample, sequenced in a study of T cell repertoires in cytomegalovirus infection. Their specific antigens are unknown. TCRdb re-called the reads with MiXCR, one entry per CDR3 protein. The table records some 800,000 distinct CDR3 sequences, roughly 33% of them present only once. Sequences were derived from cultured CD8+ T cells from PBMCs, sampled from culture after CMV antigen stimulation. These receptors all stem from a human donor in good health (CMV status not recorded). Some clones in this sample may be carry-over from other donors' samples.

This clonotype turned up a few times. V usage is TRBV10-3 and J usage is TRBJ2-7; D is undetermined. CDR3 size: 12 residues. CDR1 is ENHRY and CDR2 is SYGVKD in the germline V gene. V was pared by 2 bases and J by 1 base, with 3 bases between. CDR3 sequence (DNA): TGTGCCATCAGTGAGAGTTCCTACGAGCAGTACTTC. It specifies CAISESSYEQYF.

The CDR3 DNA is TGTGCCAGCAGCCCGACCATACTTGGAAACACCATATATTTT. It encodes CASSPTILGNTIYF. The chain couples TRBV5-6 to TRBJ1-3, with D uncertain. V dropped 4 bases and J dropped 3 bases, with 11 bases sitting between them. CDR3 length: 14 amino acids. Germline V gives CDR1 SGHDT, CDR2 YYEEEE.

This chain connects TRBV20-1 to TRBJ1-2; D call uncertain. With 0 bases removed from V and 8 bases from J, the gap between germline ends came to 16 bases. Germline CDR1 is DFQATT and CDR2 is SNEGSKA (reference sequence). The CDR3 contains 14 residues. This CDR3 is CSARDYSRNRGYTF. CDR3 bases: TGCAGTGCTAGAGATTACTCCAGGAATCGCGGCTACACCTTC.

The chain employs TRBV12-3 or TRBV12-4 and TRBJ1-2; 11 positions match TRBD1. This CDR3 is built from 13 residues. V lost 3 bases, J lost 12 bases, and 6 bases stayed unmatched. Here the CDR3 reads CASSLSGQGEDTF. CDR3 bases: TGTGCCAGCAGTTTGTCGGGACAGGGGGAAGACACCTTC.

This clonotype has just a few counts. The rearrangement links TRBV7-3 to TRBJ2-7; 10 positions agree with TRBD2. The CDR3 has 15 residues. Germline values: CDR1 SGHTA, CDR2 FQGTGA. Trimming at V came to 4 bases and at J to 9 bases, leaving 12 bases not matched to a gene. The CDR3 here is CASSSPSGGIDVQYF. The CDR3 DNA is TGTGCCAGCAGCTCACCTAGCGGGGGTATTGACGTGCAGTACTTC.

In the case of this clonotype: This may arise from a read error, as a much more abundant clone is one base away. The chain has TRBV7-9 and TRBJ2-1; D might be TRBD2 (6 bases). The CDR3 has 14 amino acids. Germline CDR1 reads SEHNR; CDR2 reads FQNEAQ (reference sequence). CDR3 sequence (DNA): TGTGCCTGCAGCCCCATTGGGACTGTCAATGAGCAGTTCTTC. Translation gives CACSPIGTVNEQFF. The full variable domain, its missing parts supplied by reference TRBV7-9 and TRBJ2-1, is DTGVSQNPRHKITKRGQNVTFRCDPISEHNRLYWYRQTLGQGPEFLTYFQNEAQLEKSRLLSDRFSAERPKGSFSTLEIQRTEQGDSAMYLCACSPIGTVNEQFFGPGTRLTVL.

This clonotype was seen a single time. This may arise from a read error, as a much more abundant clone is one base away. The J gene is TRBJ1-6, the V gene TRBV4-3; a possible D gene is TRBD1 (5 bases). CDR3 length: 13 amino acids. Germline lookup yields CDR1 LGHNA and CDR2 YSLEER. The CDR3, as DNA: TGCGCCAGCAGCGGGGCAGTAGGTTCATCCCTCCACTTT. This translates into CASSGAVGSSLHF.

This clonotype was detected ten times or more. The chain has TRBV6-1 and TRBJ1-5, with D maybe TRBD1 (5 bases). Germline CDR1 reads MNHNS; CDR2 reads SASEGT. V lost 3 bases to trimming and J lost 0 bases, with 15 bases between them. The CDR3 is 17 amino acids. CDR3 residues: CASSDGKTVYSNQPQHF. Here the CDR3 DNA reads TGTGCCAGCAGTGACGGCAAGACAGTTTATAGCAATCAGCCCCAGCATTTT.

The V and J genes are TRBV14 and TRBJ2-3; D is uncertain. CDR3 length: 12 amino acids. Trimming took 4 bases from V and 7 from J, leaving 9 bases between them. The germline gives CDR1 SGHDN, CDR2 FVKESK. The CDR3 region is CASSPSRNTQYF. CDR3 in DNA: TGTGCCAGCAGCCCCTCACGGAATACGCAGTATTTT.

This chain joins TRBV6-1 and TRBJ1-2; D gene unclear. V lost 8 bases, J lost 6 bases, and 10 bases lay in between. CDR3 size: 11 residues. Germline V gene lookup returns CDR1 MNHNS and CDR2 SASEGT. This chain's CDR3 is CASGDLHGYTF. Here the CDR3 DNA reads TGTGCCAGCGGAGATCTACATGGCTACACCTTC.

The V and J genes are TRBV24-1 and TRBJ2-2; TRBD1 aligns across 8 bases. V lost 2 bases to trimming and J lost 2 bases; unmatched junction nucleotides: 6. This CDR3 has 17 amino acids. The germline gives CDR1 KGHDR, CDR2 SFDVKD. CDR3 coding DNA: TGTGCCACCAGTGATTACCAGGGGGCGGGAAACACCGGGGAGCTGTTTTTT. Protein product: CATSDYQGAGNTGELFF.

V is TRBV19 and J is TRBJ2-1; D gene ambiguous. Germline CDR1 LNHDA, CDR2 SQIVND (reference sequence). V lost 0 bases to trimming and J lost 0 bases, with 21 bases between them. The CDR3 runs to 20 residues. The DNA of the CDR3 is TGTGCCAGTAGTATAGATGATTTGGATGGTAGGCTCTACTCCTACAATGAGCAGTTCTTC. Residues: CASSIDDLDGRLYSYNEQFF.

The chain carries TRBV5-5 and TRBJ2-1, with D possibly called TRBD1 or TRBD2 (5 bases each). V lost 7 bases to trimming and J lost 7 bases, with 18 bases between them. The CDR3 loop spans 14 amino acids. Looked up from germline, CDR1 is SGHKS and CDR2 is YYEKEE (reference sequence). The CDR3 DNA is TGTGCCAGCTTTGAGGGCCCCAGGGAAAATGAGCAGTTCTTC. Translation: CASFEGPRENEQFF.

A word on this clonotype: This may stem from a read error, because a much larger clone lies one nucleotide away. This chain uses TRBV7-6 with TRBJ1-1; 7 nucleotides match TRBD1. Per the germline V gene, CDR1 is SGHVS and CDR2 is FNYEAQ. This CDR3 region has 15 residues. The J segment lost 6 bases and the V segment lost 5 bases, leaving 12 bases of the junction unmatched. The CDR3 nucleotides are TGTGCCAGCAGCCAGGGACAGAAACCTCAGTCTGAAGCTTTCTTT. Translated, it gives CASSQGQKPQSEAFF.

This rearrangement joins TRBV4-3 to TRBJ2-3; 10 positions match TRBD2. This CDR3 region has 21 residues. Germline V gene data show CDR1 as LGHNA and CDR2 as YSLEER. Losses at the gene ends were 4 bases for V and 0 bases for J; bases not matched to a gene: 19. The CDR3 DNA sequence: TGCGCCAGCAGCCCCACCCCACTCCTAGCGGGGGATGATTATAGCACAGATACGCAGTATTTT. Encoded protein: CASSPTPLLAGDDYSTDTQYF.